This T cell receptor beta chain was obtained from a study of T cell repertoires in cytomegalovirus infection. Study-wide context: Researchers turned to recently identified HLA-C-restricted CMV epitopes as well as well-studied HLA-B-restricted ones. Matching HLA type and CMV infection were both indicated by public TCR beta signatures.

Via MiXCR, TCRdb re-called the reads, giving one row per CDR3 protein. The sample holds 300,000 to 400,000 distinct CDR3 sequences, about 29% seen once. Turning to this clonotype: What it recognizes is unknown.

Whole-study results and caveats: What dominated the ex vivo response were HLA-C-restricted CMV-specific TCR beta clonotypes.

This CDR3 is 13 amino acids long. Trimming removed 5 bases from V and 5 bases from J; junction bases left unmatched: 2. Germline-derived CDR1 and CDR2 are LGHDT and YNNKEL (reference sequence). This receptor was identified in a human donor in good health (CMV status not recorded). Some clones in this sample may be carry-over from other donors' samples. The source material was cultured PBMCs, sampled from culture after CMV antigen stimulation. The chain carries TRBV3-1 and TRBJ2-7; 11 bases align to TRBD2. The CDR3 here is CASSKTSGDEQYF. CDR3 in DNA: TGTGCCAGCAGCAAGACTAGCGGGGACGAGCAGTACTTC.